The clone carrying this TCR beta chain was observed a single time. Both 60 Vbeta primers and 13 Jbeta primers went into the PCR. Sequencing used immunoSEQ multiplex PCR; TCRdb keeps in-frame clones, though not all of them. The repertoire includes 150,000 to 200,000 clones, under 90% of them detected once, and more than 1.5% sits in the top ten. This record comes from a study of cytomegalovirus exposure and HLA in healthy donors. Overall study: Within an early data release were roughly 90 million unique TCRs drawn from HLA-typed donors.

The CDR3 spans 16 residues. Germline V gene lookup returns CDR1 SGHRS and CDR2 YFSETQ. Trimming took 4 bases from V and 7 from J; bases not matched to a gene: 10. This clonotype was obtained from a man between 18 and 29 years old in good health and CMV-seronegative. The sequenced sample was PBMCs. V and J are TRBV5-1 and TRBJ2-2; 10 bases line up with TRBD1. The CDR3 loop is CASSRDRGPLSGELFF. CDR3 sequence (DNA): TGCGCCAGCAGCAGGGACAGGGGCCCTCTAAGCGGGGAGCTGTTTTTT.